This entry concerns a single TCR beta chain. In this sample, this clonotype turned up many times. There is no known antigen for this receptor. Qualities for individual bases were not recorded, and no much larger clone is one base off. The CDR3 numbers 13 residues from cysteine through phenylalanine. Kept here is only the CDR3 DNA, which spans 39 bases and is read in frame from base 1. The junction carries 13 bases between V and J, which are trimmed by 3 bases and 6 bases respectively. The germline V gene yields SGHRS for CDR1 and YFSETQ for CDR2. Per the publication, the time point label means: day 60 (about 2 months) after transplantation. In the paper's terms, the treatment or condition label means: allogeneic hematopoietic cell transplantation with graft depleted of TCRalphabeta T cells and CD19 B cells. The transplant recipients were children given TCRalphabeta/CD19-depleted allogeneic hematopoietic cell grafts.

Library construction relied on PCR. Sequenced on an Illumina HiSeq 2500. TCR library preparation used molecular barcoding, with unique molecular identifiers applied to normalize quantification of the TCRbeta repertoire. In TCRdb, the public reads were trimmed at Q25 with fastp and aligned with MiXCR, with productive beta chains retained. Duplicate CDR3 protein sequences are folded into a single record with the most common DNA and genes. In this sample the table shows approximately 8,000 distinct CDR3 sequences, 12% of which occur a single time. Of the sample, 40% to 60% is held by the ten largest clones. This specimen belongs to a study of T-cell reconstitution after alpha-beta-depleted transplantation in children (TCRdb year 2016). At the level of the whole study: T-cell immune reconstitution after TCRalphabeta/CD19-depleted allogeneic hematopoietic cell transplantation in children was quantitatively tracked in the study by means of TCR repertoire profiling.

Overall results and qualifications from the work: About two months after transplant, the apparently early recovery of alphabetaT-cell counts reportedly depended on just several hundred clones that had expanded rapidly and came from non-depleted graft cells. In some patients, the high TCRbeta diversity seen at day 60 was put down to recipient T cells and intrathymic progenitors that had survived conditioning. Hyperexpanded clone frequencies declined over subsequent months; after one year, T-cell counts and TCRbeta diversity were mostly attributed to newly produced T cells.

Sequenced material: PBMCs, mostly from graft donor cells, taken 60 days after TCRalphabeta/CD19-depleted stem cell transplant. The clonotype was recovered from a patient aged 2-10 years who had a stem cell transplant for inherited bone marrow failure, so the T cells may come from the graft donor. The V and J segments used are TRBV5-1 and TRBJ2-7, with the D gene uncertain. The bases read TGCGCCAGCAGCTCACGGCCTCCCCTCGAGCAGTACTTC. This translates into CASSSRPPLEQYF.